This T cell receptor beta chain was sequenced in a study of immune evolution from preneoplasia to lung adenocarcinoma. Notes on the study in general: Clonality was highest in normal lung, lower in later-stage lesions apparently.

Clones were sequenced by immunoSEQ multiplex PCR, and TCRdb holds only the in-frame ones, with some missing. The sample shows 8,500 to 13,000 clones, roughly 82% of them seen only once. Details on this clone: Its antigen is not identified.

H&E slides confirmed each diagnosis, reviewed by two pathologists independently. Premalignant or tumor cells were enriched by macro-dissection after pathologic assessment. The origin of this receptor is a person aged 65 to 85 with lung adenocarcinoma. Source material: FFPE minimally invasive lung adenocarcinoma tissue.

The CDR3 DNA reads TGTGCCAGCTCACCACGAGGGTTAGCGCAGAACACCGGGGAGCTGTTTTTT. Translating gives CASSPRGLAQNTGELFF. V is TRBV18 and J is TRBJ2-2; tentative D call: TRBD2 (5 bases). Trimming removed 1 base from V and 1 base from J, with 13 bases in between. The germline gives CDR1 KGHSH, CDR2 LQKENI. The CDR3 sequence is 17 residues long.